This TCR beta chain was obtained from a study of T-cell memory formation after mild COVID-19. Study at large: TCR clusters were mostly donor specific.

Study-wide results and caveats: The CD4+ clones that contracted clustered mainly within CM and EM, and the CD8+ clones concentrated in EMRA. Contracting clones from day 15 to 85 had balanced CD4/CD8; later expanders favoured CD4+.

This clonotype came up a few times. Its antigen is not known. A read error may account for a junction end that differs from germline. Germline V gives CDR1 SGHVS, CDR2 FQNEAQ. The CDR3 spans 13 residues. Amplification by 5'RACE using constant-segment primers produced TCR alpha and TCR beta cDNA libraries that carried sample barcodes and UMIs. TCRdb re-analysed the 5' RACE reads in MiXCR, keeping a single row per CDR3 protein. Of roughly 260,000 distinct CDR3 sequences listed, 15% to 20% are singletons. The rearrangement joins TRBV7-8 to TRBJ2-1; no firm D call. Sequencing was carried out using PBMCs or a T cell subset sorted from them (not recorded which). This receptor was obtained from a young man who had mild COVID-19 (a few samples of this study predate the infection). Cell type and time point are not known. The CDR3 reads CASGLEPNNEQFF. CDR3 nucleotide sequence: TGTGCCAGCGGCTTAGAGCCAAACAATGAGCAGTTCTTC. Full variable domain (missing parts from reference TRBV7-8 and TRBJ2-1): GAGVSQSPRYKVAKRGQDVALRCDPISGHVSLFWYQQALGQGPEFLTYFQNEAQLDKSGLPSDRFFAERPEGSVSTLKIQRTQQEDSAVYLCASGLEPNNEQFFGPGTRLTVL.